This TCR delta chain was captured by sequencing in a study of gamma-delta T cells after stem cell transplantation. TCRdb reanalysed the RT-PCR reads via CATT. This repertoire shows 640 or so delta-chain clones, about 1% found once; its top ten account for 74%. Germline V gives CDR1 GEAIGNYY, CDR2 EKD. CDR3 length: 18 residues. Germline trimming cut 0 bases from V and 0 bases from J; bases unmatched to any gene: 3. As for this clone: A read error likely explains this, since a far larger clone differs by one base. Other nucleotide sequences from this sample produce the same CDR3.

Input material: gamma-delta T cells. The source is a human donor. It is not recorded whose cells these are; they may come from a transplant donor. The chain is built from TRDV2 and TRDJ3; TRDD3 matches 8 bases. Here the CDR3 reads CACDTAGDTSWDTRQMFF. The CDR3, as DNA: TGTGCCTGTGACACCGCTGGGGATACCTCCTGGGACACCCGACAGATGTTTTTC.